This TCR beta chain was found in a study of blood T cells in healthy people across ages. The study's findings and limits: As naive T cell percentage varied, TCR beta diversity correlated strongly with it.

In its sample, this clonotype was seen a few times. The antigen remains undetermined. There are 16 residues in the CDR3. Germline V lookup: CDR1 SEHNR, CDR2 FQNEAQ (reference sequence). V dropped 5 bases and J dropped 3 bases, with 20 bases sitting between them. A second roughly 6 to 11 cycle PCR used barcoded and J-beta primers. TCRdb called the 5' RACE reads again in MiXCR, with one record for every CDR3 protein. The table has over a million distinct CDR3 sequences, less than 50% seen once. The chain joins TRBV7-9 to TRBJ2-7, with a tentative D call TRBD1 (6 bases). Sequenced sample: blood. This sequence was found in a woman aged 60 to 75 in good health. The CDR3 nucleotides read TGTGCCAGCAGCCCGCGCCAGGGGAATGCCCTCTACGAGCAGTACTTC. This translates into CASSPRQGNALYEQYF.